This entry lists 22 T cell receptor beta chains sequenced from one sample in a study of blood T cell repertoires in COVID-19. The repertoire was sequenced with immunoSEQ multiplex PCR; TCRdb's copy has only in-frame clones and lacks some. The profile shows 270,000 or so clones, 70% to 85% of them singletons. Sequencing input: peripheral blood. The receptors here all came from a human donor with COVID-19, enrolled during active disease. The donor label of this sample is uncertain.

V gene TRBV23-1 combines with J gene TRBJ2-3; 10 bases agree with TRBD2. TRBV23-1 is given ORF status, its function remaining uncertain. V lost 6 bases to trimming and J lost 5 bases; unmatched junction nucleotides: 17. The CDR3 sequence is 18 residues long. The chain's CDR3 is CASRKLQTSGQWKDTQYF. The CDR3 nucleotides are TGCGCCAGCAGAAAACTCCAGACTAGCGGGCAATGGAAAGATACGCAGTATTTT.

The chain uses TRBV3-1 (or the pseudogene TRBV3-2) and TRBJ2-7; TRBD2 matches at 7 bases. The CDR3 is 16 amino acids. Trimming removed 1 base from V and 7 bases from J; junction bases left unmatched: 13. The V gene's germline CDR1 is LGHDT and CDR2 YNNKEL (reference sequence). Here the CDR3 DNA reads TGTGCCAGCAGCCAAGTCGTTGTGGCGGGAGACGATGAGCAGTACTTC. Amino acids: CASSQVVVAGDDEQYF.

This clone came up a few times. The chain has TRBV4-1 and TRBJ2-2; 7 bases are shared with TRBD1. This CDR3 spans 16 amino acids. The trim removed 4 bases at V and 0 bases at J, leaving 5 bases unmatched. Germline CDR1 MGHRA, CDR2 YSYEKL. Here the CDR3 reads CASSPNRGANTGELFF. DNA of the CDR3: TGCGCCAGCAGCCCGAACAGGGGAGCGAACACCGGGGAGCTGTTTTTT.

This rearrangement joins TRBV28 to TRBJ1-1, with D perhaps TRBD1 (5 bases). Trimming took off 7 bases at V and 4 bases at J, with 19 bases between the two ends. Looked up from germline, CDR1 is MDHEN and CDR2 is SYDVKM. This CDR3 has 15 amino acids. Here the CDR3 DNA reads TGTGCCAGCACAATTTACCGGGACTGGGGCACTGAAGCTTTCTTT. Translated: CASTIYRDWGTEAFF.

The rearrangement joins TRBV5-1 to TRBJ2-2, with D unclear. The CDR3 totals 12 residues. Trimming took off 3 bases at V and 5 bases at J, with 5 bases between the two ends. Germline V gene sequence: CDR1 SGHRS, CDR2 YFSETQ. The CDR3 protein is CASSSHTGELFF. In nucleotides, the CDR3 is TGCGCCAGCAGCTCCCATACCGGGGAGCTGTTTTTT.

The sample holds one count of this clone. The chain links TRBV30 to TRBJ1-1, with D possibly being TRBD1 (5 bases). There are 15 residues in the CDR3. Germline lookup yields CDR1 GTSNPN and CDR2 SVGIG (reference sequence). Trimming removed 1 base at V and 8 bases at J, with 20 bases between. CDR3 sequence (DNA): TGTGCCTGGAGTGATGCCCCGCAGGGTGCTGGGGAAGCTTTCTTT. This translates into CAWSDAPQGAGEAFF.

The chain links TRBV3-1 (or the pseudogene TRBV3-2) to TRBJ1-5; D unresolved. Between the trimmed V and J ends, which lost 3 bases and 0 bases, there was a span of 15 bases. Per the germline V gene, CDR1 is LGHDT and CDR2 is YNNKEL (reference sequence). CDR3 length: 17 amino acids. For the CDR3, the DNA is TGTGCCAGCAGCCACCCCGGGGAGGGATTTAGCAATCAGCCCCAGCATTTT. It specifies CASSHPGEGFSNQPQHF.

The chain uses TRBV6-5 and TRBJ2-7; 10 nucleotides match TRBD2. After removal of 7 bases from V and 5 bases from J, the junction contained 11 bases not matched to a gene. The CDR3 loop spans 15 amino acids. CDR1 and CDR2 from the germline V gene are MNHEY and SVGAGI. The CDR3 region is CASTRTSGIFNEQYF. The CDR3 nucleotides read TGTGCCAGCACACGGACTAGCGGTATATTTAACGAGCAGTACTTC.

This clone was seen only a few times. The chain joins TRBV19 to TRBJ1-2; the match to TRBD1 covers 7 bases. The CDR3 runs to 13 residues. With V trimmed by 5 bases and J by 5 bases, 5 bases remained unmatched. CDR1 is LNHDA, CDR2 SQIVND, per germline (reference sequence). As DNA, the CDR3 is TGTGCCAGTAGTGCCGAGGGGGCGTATGGCTACACCTTC. Translating gives CASSAEGAYGYTF.

The chain carries TRBV5-1 and TRBJ2-5, with D uncertain. V was shortened by 2 bases and J by 3 bases, with 8 bases between the two germline ends. The CDR3 is made up of 13 amino acids. The germline gives CDR1 SGHRS, CDR2 YFSETQ. The CDR3 reads CASSFDQEETQYF. The CDR3 coding sequence is TGCGCCAGCAGCTTCGACCAGGAAGAGACCCAGTACTTC.

The rearrangement links TRBV9 to TRBJ2-1, with no clear D. V dropped 0 bases and J dropped 5 bases, with 3 bases sitting between them. CDR3 size: 12 residues. Germline-derived CDR1 and CDR2 are SGDLS and YYNGEE. As DNA, the CDR3 is TGTGCCAGCAGCGTAGTAAACAATGAGCAGTTCTTC. The encoded protein is CASSVVNNEQFF.

This chain connects TRBV5-1 to TRBJ1-4, with a tentative D call TRBD1 (5 bases). This CDR3 is 14 amino acids long. V was shortened by 4 bases and J by 6 bases, with 13 bases between the two germline ends. CDR1 and CDR2 from the germline V gene are SGHRS and YFSETQ. CDR3 nucleotides: TGCGCCAGCAGCATGGACATGACTCATGAAAAACTGTTTTTT. Its translation is CASSMDMTHEKLFF. Based on the CDR3 plus reference TRBV5-1 and TRBJ1-4, the full variable domain is KAGVTQTPRYLIKTRGQQVTLSCSPISGHRSVSWYQQTPGQGLQFLFEYFSETQRNKGNFPGRFSGRQFSNSRSEMNVSTLELGDSALYLCASSMDMTHEKLFFGSGTQLSVL.

V usage is TRBV19 and J usage is TRBJ1-2; D perhaps matches TRBD1 (6 bases). CDR3 length equals 15 residues. Trimming pared 4 bases from V and 7 bases from J, leaving 19 bases between. Per germline, CDR1 LNHDA and CDR2 SQIVND (reference sequence). CDR3 residues: CASSTGGTNRVGYTF. The CDR3 DNA is TGTGCCAGTAGTACAGGAGGTACAAACAGGGTTGGCTACACCTTC.

The rearrangement uses TRBV15 and TRBJ1-6; 10 nucleotides align to TRBD1. The CDR3 has 17 residues. V dropped 4 bases and J dropped 8; count of bases not matched to a gene: 11. The germline V gene encodes CDR1 LNHNV and CDR2 YYDKDF (reference sequence). The CDR3 DNA is TGTGCCACCAGCACAACAAGAACTGGACAGGGGGATTCACCCCTCCACTTT. This sequence encodes CATSTTRTGQGDSPLHF.

The rearrangement links TRBV6-2 or TRBV6-3 to TRBJ1-6, with 9 positions matching TRBD1. CDR1 and CDR2 from the germline V gene are MNHEY and SVGEGT. This CDR3 contains 15 residues. J gave up 10 bases and V 5 bases, and 9 bases lay outside the gene matches. DNA of the CDR3: TGTGCCAGCAGTCTCAGGACAGGGGAGAACTCACCCCTCCACTTT. Translation gives CASSLRTGENSPLHF.

CDR3 sequence (DNA): TGTGCCAGCAGCACGGACAGCCAAGGTCAGCCCCAGCATTTT. Encoded protein: CASSTDSQGQPQHF. The chain combines TRBV5-5 with TRBJ1-5, with a tentative D call TRBD1 (6 bases). V dropped 4 bases and J dropped 6 bases, with 14 bases sitting between them. The germline CDR1 and CDR2 sequences are SGHKS and YYEKEE (reference sequence). The CDR3 covers 14 residues. Full variable domain (missing parts from reference TRBV5-5 and TRBJ1-5): DAGVTQSPTHLIKTRGQQVTLRCSPISGHKSVSWYQQVLGQGPQFIFQYYEKEERGRGNFPDRFSARQFPNYSSELNVNALLLGDSALYLCASSTDSQGQPQHFGDGTRLSIL.

The chain uses TRBV19 and TRBJ1-6; 9 nucleotides align to TRBD1. The germline V gene encodes CDR1 LNHDA and CDR2 SQIVND (reference sequence). This CDR3 comprises 16 residues. Unmatched junction bases numbered 7, after V lost 3 bases and J lost 7 bases. The CDR3: CASSIKHRGPNSPLHF. CDR3 sequence (DNA): TGTGCCAGTAGTATCAAGCACAGGGGGCCAAATTCACCCCTCCACTTT.

The rearrangement links TRBV28 to TRBJ2-2; D gene uncertain. The V gene's germline CDR1 is MDHEN and CDR2 SYDVKM. V was shortened by 8 bases and J by 7 bases, with 17 bases between the two germline ends. The CDR3 runs to 14 residues. The CDR3, as DNA: TGTGCCAGCCTCGGTAGCCTCTTAGGCGGGGAGCTGTTTTTT. It translates to CASLGSLLGGELFF.

The chain couples TRBV5-4 to TRBJ2-7; TRBD2 aligns across 14 bases. CDR3 length equals 15 residues. From germline, CDR1 is SGHNT and CDR2 YYREEE (reference sequence). V shed 3 bases and J 6 bases; nucleotides not matched to a gene: 5. The CDR3 DNA is TGTGCCAGCAGCTCGGGACTAGCGGGAGAGTTCGAGCAGTACTTC. It codes for CASSSGLAGEFEQYF.

The genes are TRBV6-5 and TRBJ2-7; 7 positions match TRBD2. Germline V gene data show CDR1 as MNHEY and CDR2 as SVGAGI. The CDR3 is 15 amino acids. J gave up 1 base and V 4 bases, and 7 bases lay outside the gene matches. In nucleotides, the CDR3 is TGTGCCAGCAGTTTATGGCGGGAGAGGTCCTACGAGCAGTACTTC. Amino acid sequence: CASSLWRERSYEQYF.

This clone was picked up one time. As DNA, the CDR3 is TGTGCCAGCAGCTTAGCGGGAGGCACCTACGAGCAGTACTTC. The encoded protein is CASSLAGGTYEQYF. The gene calls are TRBV7-9 and TRBJ2-7; perhaps TRBD2 as D (6 bases). Germline lookup yields CDR1 SEHNR and CDR2 FQNEAQ (reference sequence). The V and J ends lost 0 bases and 2 bases respectively, with 8 bases between them. CDR3 length equals 14 residues. Looking up the rest from reference TRBV7-9 and TRBJ2-7 gives the full variable domain: DTGVSQNPRHKITKRGQNVTFRCDPISEHNRLYWYRQTLGQGPEFLTYFQNEAQLEKSRLLSDRFSAERPKGSFSTLEIQRTEQGDSAMYLCASSLAGGTYEQYFGPGTRLTVT.

The CDR3: CASSPPDPYRGETQYF. The DNA for the CDR3 is TGTGCCAGCTCACCCCCCGATCCCTACCGAGGGGAGACCCAGTACTTC. This sequence joins TRBV18 and TRBJ2-5; TRBD2 is a possible D gene (5 bases). Germline CDR1 and CDR2: KGHSH and LQKENI. The length of the CDR3 is 16 residues. Trimming removed 3 bases from V and 5 bases from J, with 19 bases in between. Combining the CDR3 with reference TRBV18 and TRBJ2-5 gives the whole variable domain NAGVMQNPRHLVRRRGQEARLRCSPMKGHSHVYWYRQLPEEGLKFMVYLQKENIIDESGMPKERFSAEFPKEGPSILRIQQVVRGDSAAYFCASSPPDPYRGETQYFGPGTRLLVL.